The entry below gives a single TCR beta chain sequence along with its context. This clonotype showed up just a few times. Its antigen is still unknown. Base qualities are not provided; no much larger clone lies one nucleotide away. There are 15 amino acids in the CDR3, from cysteine to phenylalanine inclusive. The only DNA kept is the CDR3, 45 bases in frame from the first base. Looking up the germline V gene yields CDR1 SGHRS and CDR2 YFSETQ. Cut back by 3 bases and 2 bases, the V and J ends lie 14 bases apart. This sample is part of a study of T-cell reconstitution after alpha-beta-depleted transplantation in children listed by TCRdb under 2016. For the wider study: The study quantitatively tracked T-cell immune reconstitution after TCRalphabeta/CD19-depleted allogeneic hematopoietic cell transplantation in children using TCR repertoire profiling.

The receptor library was made with PCR. The instrument was an Illumina HiSeq 2500. TCR libraries were prepared with molecular barcoding, using unique molecular identifiers to normalize TCRbeta repertoire quantification. TCRdb redid the processing of the public reads, applying fastp at Q25 and MiXCR, and retained in-frame beta chains. Duplicate CDR3 protein sequences are folded into a single record with the most common DNA and genes. The sample table holds about 540,000 distinct CDR3 sequences, of which approximately 20% were seen once. The biggest ten clones account for 3% to 4% of the sample. Sequenced here: PBMCs from the stem cell graft donor, sampled from the stem cell graft. The receptor chain draws on TRBV5-1 and TRBJ1-1; no confident D gene assignment can be made. This clonotype originated in a human donor who donated a stem cell graft to a child with acute lymphoblastic leukemia. The bases read TGCGCCAGCAGCTGGACCCCGGGGTCCAACACTGAAGCTTTCTTT. Its coded protein is CASSWTPGSNTEAFF. The full variable domain, with segments outside the CDR3 supplied by the reference TRBV5-1 and TRBJ1-1 proteins, appears as KAGVTQTPRYLIKTRGQQVTLSCSPISGHRSVSWYQQTPGQGLQFLFEYFSETQRNKGNFPGRFSGRQFSNSRSEMNVSTLELGDSALYLCASSWTPGSNTEAFFGQGTRLTVV.